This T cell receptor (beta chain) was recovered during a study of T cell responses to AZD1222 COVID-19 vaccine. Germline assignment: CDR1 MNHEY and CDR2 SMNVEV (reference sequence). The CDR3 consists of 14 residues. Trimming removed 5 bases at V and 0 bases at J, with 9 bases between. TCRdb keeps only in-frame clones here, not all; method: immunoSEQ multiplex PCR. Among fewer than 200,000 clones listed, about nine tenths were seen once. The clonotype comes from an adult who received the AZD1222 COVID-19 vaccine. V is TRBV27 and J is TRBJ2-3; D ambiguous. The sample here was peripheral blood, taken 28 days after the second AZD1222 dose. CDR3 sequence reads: CASSKLESTDTQYF. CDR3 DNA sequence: TGTGCCAGCAGTAAATTGGAGAGCACAGATACGCAGTATTTT.